This T cell receptor (beta chain) derives from a study of T cells in Graves' hyperthyroidism and ophthalmopathy. TCR beta CDR3 sequences were amplified from RNA transcripts. TCR CDR3 underwent first-round RT-PCR with the HTBI primer set. TCRdb independently ran MiXCR on the multiplex PCR reads; one entry per CDR3 protein. The sample lists a few hundred thousand distinct CDR3 sequences, under 20% occurring once. The CDR3 loop spans 16 amino acids. Germline-derived CDR1 and CDR2 are MDHEN and SYDVKM. V lost 6 bases, J lost 6 bases, and 23 bases lay in between. Findings and caveats of the study: Among thyroid clonotypes expanded above 0.001, most also appeared in blood.

The table lists this clonotype with many counts. Its cognate antigen is unknown. V and J are TRBV28 and TRBJ1-1, with D unclear. Sequenced: blood. The source of this sequence is a woman between 18 and 29 years old with Graves' ophthalmopathy. CDR3 nucleotides: TGTGCCAGCAGCTGGGGTCCAGCTATTTTGAGGGCTGAAGCTTTCTTT. It specifies CASSWGPAILRAEAFF. The full variable domain, rest sourced from reference TRBV28 and TRBJ1-1, is DVKVTQSSRYLVKRTGEKVFLECVQDMDHENMFWYRQDPGLGLRLIYFSYDVKMKEKGDIPEGYSVSREKKERFSLILESASTNQTSMYLCASSWGPAILRAEAFFGQGTRLTVV.